This TCR beta chain emerged from a study of blood T cells in healthy people across ages (dated by TCRdb to between 2015 and 2016). In the study overall: In model experiments, template switching captured roughly one uniquely barcoded TCR beta cDNA molecule for every two T cells. Age-related changes in TCR beta repertoire diversity were measured in the study by deep sequencing normalized with unique cDNA molecular identifiers. The donors were split into four age groups: young (average 16 years), middle-aged (roughly 42), aged (over 55) and long-lived (more than 80). To avoid experimental bias, donors of different ages were randomly spread across the sequencing lanes. The study analyzed two additional independent replicas of 1 million unique cDNA reads from the same blood draw for two donors, one aged 18 to 30 and one aged 80 or older. General study outcomes and caveats: As age increased, observed TCR beta diversity per million T cells dropped in a roughly linear way, and a significant reduction was already evident by age about 40. Because profiling used bulk unsorted PBMCs, naive and antigen-experienced compartments could not be compared conclusively. The percentage of naive T cells measured by flow cytometry correlated strongly with observed TCR beta diversity. Because the CMV infection status of the donors was unknown, age-related changes in expanded clonotypes may potentially have been confounded. Compared with the aged group, the long-lived group had more naive CD4+ T cells, fewer expanded clones and increased TCR diversity, suggesting age selection. Estimates of total diversity based on one million sequenced T cells were regarded as lower bounds and as underestimates.

A remark on this clonotype: The clone's antigen remains unknown. Base quality data are lacking; no much larger clone is found one base away.

Donors were about 36 systemically healthy Caucasian individuals from Russia aged roughly 6 to 95 years. Around 10 milliliters of peripheral blood were drawn from each donor into EDTA-treated Vacutainer tubes. Ficoll-Paque density-gradient centrifugation was used to isolate PBMCs, with at least 6 million per sample. Total RNA was extracted from PBMCs with Trizol reagent, with at least 5 micrograms obtained per sample. Naive CD45RAhigh/CD27high T cell percentages were measured by flow cytometry on a PBMC aliquot from every donor. The CDR3, from cysteine to phenylalanine, totals 16 residues. The read is trimmed to its CDR3 DNA, 48 bases read in frame from base 1. V and J lose 6 bases and 0 bases, and a span of 16 bases separates them. Sequences SGHRS (CDR1) and YFSETQ (CDR2) are obtained from the germline V gene. The library was produced with 5' RACE. TCRdb lists the instrument as Illumina HiSeq 2500. A second PCR of roughly 7 to 11 cycles was performed with a sample-barcoded 5' primer and a J-beta primer mix. A template-switch 5' adaptor carrying 12 random nucleotides introduced a unique molecular identifier onto each TCR beta cDNA molecule. Each sample yielded at least 3 million CDR3-containing paired-end reads. First-strand cDNA was synthesized from all RNA with the Mint cDNA synthesis kit, primed by a TRBC-specific oligonucleotide. Following uracil-DNA glycosylase treatment, all cDNA underwent a first 18-cycle PCR with the universal primers M1SS and BC2_uni_R. For the original study's pipeline: For normalization, 1 million high-quality reads, each with a distinct molecular identifier, were randomly selected from each sample. Reads sharing molecular identifiers were discarded rather than binned into consensus sequences. MiTCR, set to a Q25 quality threshold and the strictest error-elimination algorithm, was used for CDR3 identification, clonotype clustering and error correction. Lower-bound total TCR beta diversity was estimated with a nonparametric unseen species model using Euler transformation. TCRdb applied fastp at Q25 and MiXCR to the public reads, then kept only in-frame beta chains. CDR3 protein duplicates are merged, each entry listing the most common genes and DNA. The V and J calls follow TCRdb's processing rather than the paper's. The sample data list 1.5 million to 2 million distinct CDR3 sequences, and approximately 50% of these were observed just once. Less than 2.5% of the sample goes to the ten largest clones.

This clonotype was obtained from a woman aged 40 to 50 in good health. The sequenced sample was blood. The V and J segments used are TRBV5-1 and TRBJ2-1; the D gene is perhaps TRBD1 or TRBD2, each of them matching over 5 bases. CDR3 sequence: CASIKGPRGSYNEQFF. In nucleotides, the sequence is TGCGCCAGCATCAAGGGACCCAGAGGCTCCTACAATGAGCAGTTCTTC. Full variable domain (CDR3 extended with the reference TRBV5-1 and TRBJ2-1 proteins): KAGVTQTPRYLIKTRGQQVTLSCSPISGHRSVSWYQQTPGQGLQFLFEYFSETQRNKGNFPGRFSGRQFSNSRSEMNVSTLELGDSALYLCASIKGPRGSYNEQFFGPGTRLTVL.